This note documents a single T cell receptor beta chain sequence. Its antigen is as yet unknown. Produced via immunoSEQ multiplex PCR; TCRdb's table is partial and in-frame only. This sample has some 14,000 clones, with 64% found just once. The data derive from a study of radiation and T cells in renal cell carcinoma. Treatment meaning: 15 Gy SBRT to primary tumor, nephrectomy 4 weeks later. General study points: Without pretreatment biopsies, baseline tumor clonotype presence was undetermined. Compared with controls, irradiated tumors showed greater TCR clonality.

Between the trimmed V and J ends, which lost 9 bases and 4 bases, there was a span of 22 bases. Germline CDR1 is SGHDT and CDR2 is YYEEEE. The CDR3 sequence is 15 residues long. The clonotype originates from a woman aged 70-85 years with renal cell carcinoma. The material sequenced was tumor tissue, taken from a patient whose treatment included radiotherapy and nephrectomy. The rearrangement joins TRBV5-6 to TRBJ1-1; tentative D call: TRBD1 (5 bases). In DNA form, the CDR3 reads TGTGCCACCAACATAATCGGGGGTTCGGGCACTGAAGCTTTCTTT. Protein sequence: CATNIIGGSGTEAFF.